The following is a TCR beta chain sequence with its context. The CDR3 has 15 residues. In germline, CDR1 is SGHAT, CDR2 FQNNGV. Trimming took 1 base from V and 2 from J, leaving 12 bases between them. TCRdb's copy holds only in-frame clones and misses some; the assay was immunoSEQ multiplex PCR. The table lists about 64,000 clones, about 90% of them singletons. This entry is derived from a study of Tregs in tolerant kidney transplant recipients. Mixed chimerism was transient after nonmyeloablative marrow transplants from related graft donors. The sequencing here drew on CD4+ T cells from blood (PBMCs), taken 6 months after the transplant. The chain uses TRBV11-2 and TRBJ2-7; possible D gene TRBD2, 7 bases. The origin of this receptor is a human patient who received a combined kidney and bone marrow transplant. These T cells may partly come from the graft donor. CDR3 sequence: CASSLGGGRTYEQYF. Here the CDR3 DNA reads TGTGCCAGCAGCTTAGGGGGGGGGCGAACCTACGAGCAGTACTTC.